This T cell receptor (beta chain) appears in the sequencing data of a study of blood T cell repertoires in COVID-19. Background on the study: Researchers got acute and convalescent COVID-19 samples from the United States, Italy and Spain. The analysed material was cDNA or gDNA that came from T cells, B-cell-depleted T cells, or PBMCs.

Trimming removed 0 bases from V and 2 bases from J, with 11 bases in between. The CDR3 spans 15 residues. Germline CDR1 SGHRS, CDR2 YFSETQ. In regard to this clone: This sample includes further DNA sequences coding for the same CDR3.

Authors' methods: For nucleated cells, counts were estimated from reference gene primer amplification. Sequencing was performed with immunoSEQ multiplex PCR; in TCRdb, only in-frame clones are kept and a portion is missing. V, J and clone size are those of that table, while D and trimming were read from the DNA. This table has 70,000 to 95,000 clones, about four fifths appearing once. The source material was peripheral blood. J is TRBJ2-5 and V is TRBV5-1; TRBD1 might be the D (6 bases). The clonotype was recovered from a human donor in a cohort sampled during active COVID-19. The CDR3 sequence: CASSLGQVKQETQYF. The CDR3 DNA reads as TGCGCCAGCAGCTTGGGACAGGTCAAACAAGAGACCCAGTACTTC.